This T cell receptor (beta chain) was recovered during a study of T cell responses to AZD1222 COVID-19 vaccine. Profiling relied on immunoSEQ multiplex PCR, and the TCRdb table lists in-frame clones only, not all of them. The table lists fewer than 75,000 clones, approximately 90% of them singletons, with less than 7% in the top ten. The sequences come from peripheral blood, collected 28 days after the second dose of the MenACWY control vaccine. This clonotype was sampled from an adult who received the MenACWY meningococcal vaccine as a control.

The CDR3 sequence: CASSSGDTQYF. The CDR3 DNA reads TGTGCCAGCAGCTCTGGAGATACGCAGTATTTT. V usage is TRBV5-6 and J usage is TRBJ2-3; no clear D. Germline values: CDR1 SGHDT, CDR2 YYEEEE. The V end lost 3 bases, the J end lost 5 bases, and 4 bases lay between the germline ends. CDR3 length: 11 amino acids.